The entry that follows covers one T cell receptor beta chain sequence. A few counts support this clonotype. Its antigen remains undetermined. No per-base quality is available; no much larger clone lies one base away. The data are from a study of patients and donors after allogeneic stem cell transplantation (dated by TCRdb to 2019 to 2021). The protocol used for the library was RT-PCR. Instrument on record: NextSeq 550. TCRdb handled the public reads itself, with Q25 trimming in fastp and clone calling in MiXCR, and kept productive beta chains. Each entry is one CDR3 protein sequence, shown with its most common DNA and genes. The sample table contains about 400,000 distinct CDR3 sequences; only one count was recorded for approximately 16% of them. The top ten hold just over 7% of the sample. From the cysteine up to the phenylalanine, the CDR3 has a length of 14 residues. Left in the record is the CDR3 DNA by itself, 42 bases read in frame from the first base. V loses 0 bases of germline sequence and J loses 7 bases, and the interval between the two ends is 10 bases. CDR1 and CDR2 were assigned from the germline V gene as KGHSH and LQKENI.

Recombination linked TRBV18 to TRBJ1-5, and possibly TRBD1, on 5 matching bases. The sequence came from a human donor who was either an allogeneic HSCT recipient or a stem cell or donor lymphocyte infusion donor (not recorded which). It is not recorded whose cells these are; they may come from a transplant donor. The sequenced sample consisted of blood, either unsorted or a sorted T cell fraction (not recorded which). The CDR3 reads as follows: CASSPPGAWQPQHF. The nucleotide sequence is TGTGCCAGCTCACCACCAGGGGCATGGCAGCCCCAGCATTTT.